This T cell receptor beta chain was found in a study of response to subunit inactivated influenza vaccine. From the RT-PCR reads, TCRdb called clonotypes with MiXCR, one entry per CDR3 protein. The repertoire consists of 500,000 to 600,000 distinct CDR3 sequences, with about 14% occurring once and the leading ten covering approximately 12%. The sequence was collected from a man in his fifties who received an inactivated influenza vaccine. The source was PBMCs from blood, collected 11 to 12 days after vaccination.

The CDR3 protein is CASSLANRGTDTQYF. Here the CDR3 DNA reads TGTGCCAGCAGCTTAGCAAACAGGGGTACAGATACGCAGTATTTT. The chain has TRBV7-6 and TRBJ2-3; 7 nucleotides agree with TRBD1. V gave up 0 bases and J gave up 3 bases; unmatched junction bases: 3. CDR1 and CDR2 from the germline V gene are SGHVS and FNYEAQ. The CDR3 is 15 amino acids.